One sample yielded the 31 T cell receptor beta chains listed below, sequenced in a study of T cells in women clearing cervical HPV infection. Generated by immunoSEQ multiplex PCR, the TCRdb table keeps only in-frame clones and is missing some. Its table lists 25,000 to 35,000 clones. Sequencing was done on a sample of blood buffy coat. The origin of the receptors is a woman aged 18 to 75 with a cervical HPV16 infection that either progressed to CIN3+ or cleared (not recorded which).

Worth noting for this clone: The read ends 3 residues shy of where the CDR3 ends; the end is completed using the germline J gene. This chain connects TRBV19 to TRBJ1-2, with 7 positions matching TRBD1. The germline V gene has CDR1 LNHDA and CDR2 SQIVND (reference sequence). This CDR3 has 15 residues. The CDR3: CASSIAYRGGSDYTF. The sequenced CDR3 bases are TGTGCCAGTAGTATCGCGTACAGGGGAGGCTCTGAC. Based on the CDR3 plus reference TRBV19 and TRBJ1-2, the full variable domain is DGGITQSPKYLFRKEGQNVTLSCEQNLNHDAMYWYRQDPGQGLRLIYYSQIVNDFQKGDIAEGYSVSREKKESFPLTVTSAQKNPTAFYLCASSIAYRGGSDYTFGSGTRLTVV.

A remark on this clone: The read halts 3 residues ahead of the CDR3 end, with the missing end drawn from the germline J gene. The chain recombines TRBV2 with TRBJ1-6; D unclear. Trimming removed 7 bases from V and 5 bases from J, with 6 bases in between. CDR1 and CDR2 (germline): SNHLY, FYNNEI. This CDR3 has 12 residues. The CDR3 DNA, read in part, is TGTGCCAGCAAGAAGGATAATTCACCC. It encodes CASKKDNSP. The whole CDR3 protein is CASKKDNSPLHF.

A note on this clone: The read terminates 3 residues before the CDR3 end, so the remaining end is supplied by the germline J gene. This sequence joins TRBV20-1 and TRBJ1-2; 9 bases are shared with TRBD1. The V gene end was trimmed by 0 bases and the J gene end by 7 bases; junction bases not matched to a gene: 6. The germline CDR1 and CDR2 sequences are DFQATT and SNEGSKA (reference sequence). CDR3 size: 14 residues. Partial CDR3 DNA: TGCAGTGCTAGAGATGTACAGGGGGCGCGTGGC. Translated: CSARDVQGARG. The CDR3 reads in full as CSARDVQGARGYTF.

Remarks on this clone: The CDR3 is cut off 3 residues early in the read; its end comes from the germline J gene. The chain recombines TRBV20-1 with TRBJ1-4; 7 nucleotides align to TRBD1. The CDR3 runs to 13 residues. CDR1 is DFQATT and CDR2 is SNEGSKA in the germline V gene (reference sequence). CDR3 DNA, as far as it was read: TGCAGTGCTAGTCGCACAGGGGAATCACCA. This sequence encodes CSASRTGESP. The CDR3 in full is CSASRTGESPLFF.

Note on this clone: The CDR3 end lies 3 residues beyond the end of the read and is filled in from the germline J gene. The V gene is TRBV7-2, the J gene TRBJ2-5; a possible D gene is TRBD2 (5 bases). CDR3 length: 13 residues. The V gene's germline CDR1 is SGHTA and CDR2 FQGNSA. V gave up 3 bases and J gave up 6 bases, with 11 bases separating them. The part of the CDR3 DNA that was read is TGTGCCAGCAGCTTCTTCGGGGAGAAGACC. Its protein product is CASSFFGEKT. The whole CDR3 sequence reads CASSFFGEKTQYF. The full variable domain, completed using reference TRBV7-2 and TRBJ2-5, is GAGVSQSPSNKVTEKGKDVELRCDPISGHTALYWYRQSLGQGLEFLIYFQGNSAPDKSGLPSDRFSAERTGGSVSTLTIQRTQQEDSAVYLCASSFFGEKTQYFGPGTRLLVL.

Concerning this clone itself: The read is 3 residues too short to cover the CDR3 end, so that end is filled in from the germline J gene. The gene calls are TRBV20-1 and TRBJ1-4; 9 positions match TRBD1. The CDR3 has 14 amino acids. With 2 bases clipped from V and 5 bases from J, the junction kept 3 bases outside the gene matches. Germline V gives CDR1 DFQATT, CDR2 SNEGSKA (reference sequence). The covered CDR3 bases are TGCAGTGCTAGATCCGGGACAGGGAATGAAAAA. It translates to CSARSGTGNEK. The entire CDR3 protein is CSARSGTGNEKLFF.

As concerns this clone: The read halts 3 residues ahead of the CDR3 end, with the missing end drawn from the germline J gene. V gene TRBV20-1 combines with J gene TRBJ1-1, with D hard to call. The CDR3 contains 12 residues. Deletions cut 3 bases from V and 5 bases from J, with 10 bases between. CDR1 DFQATT and CDR2 SNEGSKA come from the germline V gene (reference sequence). Incomplete CDR3 DNA: TGCAGTGCTAGGATGGCGGGAACTGAA. It codes for CSARMAGTE. The CDR3 in its entirety is CSARMAGTEAFF.

For this clone: The read halts 3 residues ahead of the CDR3 end, with the missing end drawn from the germline J gene. The J gene is TRBJ2-4, the V gene TRBV19; tentatively, D is TRBD1 (6 bases). The CDR3 sequence is 18 residues long. Germline-derived CDR1 and CDR2 are LNHDA and SQIVND (reference sequence). CDR3 in amino acids: CASSILSLTGRSNYGQYF. The CDR3 DNA, read in part, is TGTGCCAGTAGTATCCTTTCCTTAACAGGGCGCTCTAACTATGGT.

As concerns this clone: The DNA ends 3 residues before the CDR3 does, and the rest of the CDR3 is filled in from the germline J gene. This chain connects TRBV10-3 to TRBJ1-1; 8 bases are a match to TRBD1. CDR3 length: 13 residues. The ends lost 6 bases at V and 3 bases at J; junction bases unmatched: 3. Germline lookup yields CDR1 ENHRY and CDR2 SYGVKD. The CDR3 sequence: CAIRQTGDTEAFF. The DNA read from the CDR3 is TGTGCCATCAGACAGACAGGGGACACTGAA.

Regarding this clone: The read ends 3 residues before the CDR3 terminus; that terminus is restored from the germline J gene. The chain uses TRBV6-4 and TRBJ2-1; tentative D call: TRBD2 (6 bases). The germline gives CDR1 MRHNA, CDR2 SNTAGT. The V end lost 6 bases, the J end lost 6 bases, and 9 bases lay between the germline ends. The CDR3 consists of 12 residues. CDR3 loop: CASREGLNEQFF. The CDR3 DNA, read in part, is TGTGCCAGCAGGGAGGGGCTCAATGAG.

Note on this clone: The read gets to within 3 residues of the CDR3 end, and the germline J gene fills in the rest. V and J are TRBV29-1 and TRBJ2-1; TRBD2 might be the D (7 bases). CDR3 length: 12 residues. Per germline, CDR1 SQVTM and CDR2 ANQGSEA. V lost 4 bases to trimming and J lost 9 bases, with 13 bases between them. The DNA read from the CDR3 is TGCAGCGTTGTCGGGGGGCCGGTTGAG. Its protein is CSVVGGPVE. The entire CDR3 protein reads CSVVGGPVEQFF.

Worth noting for this clone: The read is 3 residues too short to cover the CDR3 end, so that end is filled in from the germline J gene. The chain recombines TRBV5-4 with TRBJ1-4, with D unresolved. This CDR3 is built from 12 residues. The V end lost 0 bases, the J end lost 10 bases, and 7 bases lay between the germline ends. Germline CDR1 SGHNT, CDR2 YYREEE (reference sequence). The DNA read from the CDR3 is TGTGCCAGCAGCTTGGACAACAGAAAA. As protein: CASSLDNRK. The CDR3 reads in full as CASSLDNRKLFF.

In regard to this clone: The CDR3 end lies 3 residues beyond the end of the read and is filled in from the germline J gene. The V call is TRBV7-2, the J call TRBJ2-3; perhaps TRBD1 as D (6 bases). The CDR3 loop spans 13 amino acids. CDR1 and CDR2 (germline): SGHTA, FQGNSA. The CDR3 bases that were read are TGTGCCAGCAGCGTACAGGGTCGAGAGACG. Its protein is CASSVQGRET. The full CDR3 reads CASSVQGRETQYF.

With regard to this clone: The read finishes 3 residues shy of the CDR3 end, and the germline J gene is used to complete it. V gene TRBV18 combines with J gene TRBJ2-4, with a weak D call TRBD1 (5 bases). Germline V gene sequence: CDR1 KGHSH, CDR2 LQKENI. The CDR3 length is 14 residues. CDR3 DNA (partial): TGTGCCAGCTCACCGCAGGGCGCGAACTATGGT. Translating gives CASSPQGANYG. The CDR3 in full is CASSPQGANYGQYF.

Concerning this clone itself: The CDR3 goes on 3 residues after the read ends, and that part is filled in from the germline J gene. Different DNA sequences within this sample yield the same CDR3. The V call is TRBV19, the J call TRBJ1-5; D gene unclear. The V gene's germline CDR1 is LNHDA and CDR2 SQIVND (reference sequence). The CDR3 is made up of 14 amino acids. The V end was cut by 8 bases, the J end by 9 bases, with 20 bases between. The part of the CDR3 DNA that was read is TGTGCCAGTCGTCCAGGACGGACTTCGCCGCCC. Translating it yields CASRPGRTSPP. The whole CDR3 protein is CASRPGRTSPPQHF.

Of note for this clone: From the germline J gene comes the end of the CDR3, since the read stops 3 residues before it. V gene TRBV7-9 combines with J gene TRBJ1-1, with 8 bases fitting TRBD1. The CDR3 sequence is 14 residues long. The germline V gene encodes CDR1 SEHNR and CDR2 FQNEAQ (reference sequence). The covered CDR3 bases are TGTGCCAGCAGCTTCGCCGGGCAGGGGGCGGTG. The encoded protein is CASSFAGQGAV. In full, the CDR3 reads CASSFAGQGAVAFF.

A remark on this clone: Germline is not matched at one junction end, which may reflect a read error. The read stops 3 residues short of the end of the CDR3; the missing end is completed from the germline J gene. The chain uses TRBV4-2 and TRBJ1-6; tentatively, D is TRBD1 (5 bases). Per the germline V gene, CDR1 is LGHNA and CDR2 is YNFKEQ. The CDR3 is 17 residues long. The CDR3 region is CASSQDLVGQGGSPLHF. CDR3 bases read: TGCGCCAGCAGCCAAGATCTAGTCGGGCAGGGCGGATCACCC.

A word on this clone: The read ends 3 residues shy of where the CDR3 ends; the end is completed using the germline J gene. This chain uses TRBV18 with TRBJ1-6; D perhaps matches TRBD1 (6 bases). Trimming left V 4 bases short and J 4 bases short, with 8 bases between. There are 14 residues in the CDR3. Looked up from germline, CDR1 is KGHSH and CDR2 is LQKENI. CDR3 amino acids: CASSLTGYNSPLHF. The CDR3 bases that were read are TGTGCCAGCTCACTGACAGGTTATAATTCACCC. The entire variable domain, with the rest obtained from reference TRBV18 and TRBJ1-6, is as follows: NAGVMQNPRHLVRRRGQEARLRCSPMKGHSHVYWYRQLPEEGLKFMVYLQKENIIDESGMPKERFSAEFPKEGPSILRIQQVVRGDSAAYFCASSLTGYNSPLHFGNGTRLTVT.

To note about this clone: From the germline J gene comes the end of the CDR3, since the read stops 3 residues before it. The chain is built from TRBV5-6 and TRBJ2-5; 7 bases line up with TRBD1. The junction had 6 bases not matched to a gene; V was cut back by 0 bases and J by 7 bases. CDR1 SGHDT and CDR2 YYEEEE come from the germline V gene. The CDR3 spans 14 residues. The CDR3 reads CASSLVTDRRTQYF. The CDR3 bases that were read are TGTGCCAGCAGCTTGGTAACGGACAGGCGGACC.

Comment on this clone: The CDR3 is cut off 3 residues early in the read; its end comes from the germline J gene. The chain has TRBV7-2 and TRBJ2-6, with D hard to call. The CDR3 is 15 amino acids. Deletions cut 2 bases from V and 0 bases from J, with 5 bases between. CDR1 SGHTA and CDR2 FQGNSA come from the germline V gene. The CDR3 DNA, read in part, is TGTGCCAGCAGCTTAAGGCCCTCTGGGGCCAACGTC. Residues: CASSLRPSGANV. The CDR3 in full is CASSLRPSGANVLTF.

To note about this clone: The observed sequence ends 3 residues before the CDR3 terminus, with the missing tail filled in from the germline J gene. The V call is TRBV12-5, the J call TRBJ2-3; 8 bases agree with TRBD1. The CDR3 has 15 amino acids. J gave up 7 bases and V 2 bases, and 8 bases lay outside the gene matches. Germline V lookup: CDR1 LGHNT, CDR2 FRNRAP. CDR3 amino acids: CASGLLAGGAYTQYF. The CDR3 DNA, read in part, is TGTGCTAGTGGTTTGTTGGCAGGGGGCGCGTATACG.

The part of the CDR3 DNA that was read is TGTGCCAGCAGCTTGACAGGGGATGAC. Protein sequence: CASSLTGDD. From start to end, the CDR3 is CASSLTGDDYTF. The chain employs TRBV7-9 and TRBJ1-2, with 8 bases fitting TRBD1. Read coverage stops 3 residues before the CDR3 terminus; the germline J gene supplies the remainder. The CDR3 runs to 12 residues. CDR1 SEHNR and CDR2 FQNEAQ come from the germline V gene (reference sequence).

A word on this clone: Read sequence stops 3 residues before the CDR3 end, and the germline J gene provides the missing end. The V call is TRBV2, the J call TRBJ1-4, with no clear D. The ends were cut back, 4 bases at V and 0 bases at J, with 6 bases in the middle. Germline V gene sequence: CDR1 SNHLY, CDR2 FYNNEI. The CDR3 runs to 14 residues. CDR3 bases read: TGTGCCAGCAGTGTACAGTCAACTAATGAAAAA. This translates into CASSVQSTNEK. The whole CDR3 sequence reads CASSVQSTNEKLFF.

Note on this clone: Read data end 3 residues before the CDR3 end; the end is taken from the germline J gene. This rearrangement joins TRBV24-1 to TRBJ2-5, with 8 bases aligning to TRBD2. The CDR3 contains 15 residues. The J segment lost 4 bases and the V segment lost 3 bases, leaving 6 bases of the junction unmatched. The germline V gene encodes CDR1 KGHDR and CDR2 SFDVKD. CDR3 in amino acids: CATSDRAGELETQYF. The DNA read from the CDR3 is TGTGCCACCAGTGATAGAGCGGGAGAATTAGAGACC.

Comments on this clone: With the read ending 3 residues before the CDR3 end, the germline J gene is used to fill in that end. The V gene is TRBV18, the J gene TRBJ1-2, with D tentatively TRBD1 (6 bases). The CDR3 contains 15 residues. Germline-derived CDR1 and CDR2 are KGHSH and LQKENI. This CDR3 is CASSSLPRGPYDYTF. The covered CDR3 bases are TGTGCCAGCTCGTCGCTCCCCAGGGGCCCCTACGAC.

CDR3 sequence: CASSHGRHAGASLANYGQYF. Partial CDR3 DNA: TGTGCCAGCAGCCACGGTCGGCATGCGGGGGCGAGTTTAGCTAACTATGGT. The chain has TRBV13 and TRBJ2-4; possible D gene TRBD2, 7 bases. The read finishes 3 residues shy of the CDR3 end, and the germline J gene is used to complete it. Germline V gene lookup returns CDR1 PRHDT and CDR2 FYEKMQ (reference sequence). The CDR3 extends over 20 amino acids. Combining the CDR3 with reference TRBV13 and TRBJ2-4 gives the whole variable domain AAGVIQSPRHLIKEKRETATLKCYPIPRHDTVYWYQQGPGQDPQFLISFYEKMQSDKGSIPDRFSAQQFSDYHSELNMSSLELGDSALYFCASSHGRHAGASLANYGQYFGAGTRLSVL.

As for this clone: The read terminates 3 residues before the CDR3 end, so the remaining end is supplied by the germline J gene. This chain connects TRBV20-1 to TRBJ2-7; 9 bases fit TRBD2. The germline CDR1 and CDR2 sequences are DFQATT and SNEGSKA (reference sequence). The CDR3 is 14 amino acids. The ends lost 5 bases at V and 2 bases at J; junction bases unmatched: 7. The CDR3: CSALTSGNTYEQYF. The DNA read from the CDR3 is TGCAGTGCTCTGACTAGCGGTAATACCTACGAG.

In regard to this clone: The CDR3 end lies 3 residues beyond the end of the read and is filled in from the germline J gene. The chain joins TRBV7-4 to TRBJ2-7, with 9 bases lining up with TRBD1. This CDR3 region has 18 residues. The junction had 16 bases not matched to a gene; V was cut back by 5 bases and J by 2 bases. Germline values: CDR1 SGHVT, CDR2 SQSDAQ. The CDR3 region is CASSPTDPGTGRAYEQYF. The CDR3 DNA, read in part, is TGTGCCAGCAGCCCCACCGATCCCGGGACAGGGCGGGCCTACGAG.

Measured by frequency, this clone is medium-sized (0.01 to 0.1%). The observed sequence ends 3 residues before the CDR3 terminus, with the missing tail filled in from the germline J gene. The rearrangement uses TRBV7-2 and TRBJ2-7; TRBD1 agrees at 9 bases. V shed 3 bases and J 4 bases; nucleotides not matched to a gene: 4. The germline V gene encodes CDR1 SGHTA and CDR2 FQGNSA. The CDR3 has 14 amino acids. The DNA read from the CDR3 is TGTGCCAGCAGCTTTGACAGGGGGGTTTACGAG. Amino acid sequence: CASSFDRGVYE. The full CDR3 is CASSFDRGVYEQYF.

As to this clone: The missing CDR3 end, 3 residues past where the read stops, is filled in from the germline J gene. The chain carries TRBV5-1 and TRBJ2-5; perhaps TRBD1 as D (5 bases). The CDR3 spans 11 residues. Germline V gene lookup returns CDR1 SGHRS and CDR2 YFSETQ. Trimming stripped 7 bases from V and 3 bases from J, with 7 bases between. Partial CDR3 DNA: TGCGCCAGCGGCAGGGAAGAGACC. Translated: CASGREET. The full-length CDR3 reads as CASGREETQYF.

Notes on this clone: The read stops 3 residues short of the end of the CDR3; the missing end is completed from the germline J gene. The chain links TRBV29-1 to TRBJ2-5, with 8 nucleotides matching TRBD1. The V gene end was trimmed by 4 bases and the J gene end by 4 bases; junction bases not matched to a gene: 2. This CDR3 comprises 12 residues. Germline lookup yields CDR1 SQVTM and CDR2 ANQGSEA. The sequenced CDR3 bases are TGCAGCGTTGGCACAGGGGGAGAGACC. This sequence encodes CSVGTGGET. The full CDR3 sequence reads CSVGTGGETQYF.